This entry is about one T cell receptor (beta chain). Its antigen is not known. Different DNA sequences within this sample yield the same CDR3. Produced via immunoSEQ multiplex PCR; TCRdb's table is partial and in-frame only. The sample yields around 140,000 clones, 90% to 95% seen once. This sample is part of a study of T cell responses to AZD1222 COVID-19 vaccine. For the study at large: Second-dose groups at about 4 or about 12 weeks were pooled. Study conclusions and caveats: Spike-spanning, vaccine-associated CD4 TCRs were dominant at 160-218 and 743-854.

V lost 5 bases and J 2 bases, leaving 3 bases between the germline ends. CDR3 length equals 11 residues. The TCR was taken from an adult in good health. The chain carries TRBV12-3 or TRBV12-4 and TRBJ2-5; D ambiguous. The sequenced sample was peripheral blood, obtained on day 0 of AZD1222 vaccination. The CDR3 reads CASSLQETQYF. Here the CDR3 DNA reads TGTGCCAGCAGTCTACAAGAGACCCAGTACTTC.